Each of the 21 T cell receptor beta chains below was sequenced from the same sample in a study of T cell repertoires in cytomegalovirus infection (dated 2019 in TCRdb). These receptors lack a known antigen. The treatment or condition label for this specimen denotes: in vitro stimulation with specific CMV peptide epitopes to enrich CMV-specific T cells. The sequencer listed for this sample is Illumina HiSeq 1500. The raw public reads went through TCRdb reprocessing: fastp at Q25, MiXCR clone calling, in-frame beta chains kept. Every CDR3 protein is listed once, alongside the most common genes and DNA of its rows. The table for this sample lists around 710,000 distinct CDR3 sequences; approximately 32% of them were counted only once. In total, the top ten clones hold around 13% of the sample. Specimen: cultured CD8+ T cells from PBMCs, collected from culture after CMV antigen stimulation. The receptors here all came from a human donor in good health (CMV status not recorded). Some clones in this sample may be carry-over from other donors' samples.

This clonotype was counted between two and nine times. The chain recombines TRBV7-9 with TRBJ2-5; the D gene is possibly TRBD2 (7 bases). This CDR3 spans 12 amino acids. V lost 8 bases to trimming and J lost 5 bases, with 12 bases between them. Per the germline V gene, CDR1 is SEHNR and CDR2 is FQNEAQ (reference sequence). The CDR3 nucleotides are TGTGCCAGCTTAGGGGGGGCGGAGACCCAGTACTTC. Its protein is CASLGGAETQYF.

The rearrangement links TRBV9 to TRBJ2-1, with 12 bases identical to TRBD2. The CDR3 has 20 amino acids. V shed 0 bases, J shed 0 bases, and the junction held 10 bases outside the gene matches. Germline values: CDR1 SGDLS, CDR2 YYNGEE. CDR3 nucleotide sequence: TGTGCCAGCAGCGTAGAGCCTGGACTAGCGGGGCCGAGCTCCTACAATGAGCAGTTCTTC. Translating gives CASSVEPGLAGPSSYNEQFF.

This clonotype was detected only a few times. This chain connects TRBV7-6 to TRBJ2-3; 8 bases map to TRBD1. In germline, CDR1 is SGHVS, CDR2 FNYEAQ. The CDR3 covers 15 residues. The V gene end was trimmed by 5 bases and the J gene end by 2 bases; junction bases not matched to a gene: 6. The CDR3 DNA follows: TGTGCCAGCAGCGACAGGGGCCCCACCACAGATACGCAGTATTTT. Its translation is CASSDRGPTTDTQYF.

V usage is TRBV7-9 and J usage is TRBJ2-3; weak D call: TRBD1 (5 bases). V was pared by 2 bases and J by 5 bases, with 17 bases between. Germline lookup yields CDR1 SEHNR and CDR2 FQNEAQ (reference sequence). The CDR3 is made up of 16 amino acids. CDR3 nucleotide sequence: TGTGCCAGCAGCTTAATCGTCAGGGAAGTAGGAGATACGCAGTATTTT. Its protein product is CASSLIVREVGDTQYF.

This rearrangement joins TRBV19 to TRBJ1-3; tentative D call: TRBD1 (5 bases). CDR1 LNHDA and CDR2 SQIVND come from the germline V gene (reference sequence). There are 15 residues in the CDR3. The V gene lost 6 bases and the J gene lost 0 bases, with 12 bases spanning the gap. The DNA of the CDR3 is TGTGCCAGTAGCACAGACAGCGGCTCTGGAAACACCATATATTTT. Amino acid sequence: CASSTDSGSGNTIYF. Full variable domain (outside the CDR3, taken from reference TRBV19 and TRBJ1-3): DGGITQSPKYLFRKEGQNVTLSCEQNLNHDAMYWYRQDPGQGLRLIYYSQIVNDFQKGDIAEGYSVSREKKESFPLTVTSAQKNPTAFYLCASSTDSGSGNTIYFGEGSWLTVV.

Comment on this clonotype: The junction differs from germline at one of its ends, possibly a read error. V usage is TRBV7-2 and J usage is TRBJ1-1; D is undetermined. Germline V lookup: CDR1 SGHTA, CDR2 FQGNSA. The length of the CDR3 is 15 residues. CDR3 sequence: CASGLAGRENTEAFF. Here the CDR3 DNA reads TGTGCCAGCGGCTTAGCGGGGAGGGAAAACACTGAAGCTTTCTTT.

V usage is TRBV7-9 and J usage is TRBJ2-2, with TRBD1 as a possible D gene (5 bases). This CDR3 region has 17 residues. V was shortened by 0 bases and J by 1 base, with 12 bases between the two germline ends. Germline lookup yields CDR1 SEHNR and CDR2 FQNEAQ (reference sequence). CDR3 amino acids: CASSLAQQGMNTGELFF. CDR3 bases: TGTGCCAGCAGCTTAGCGCAGCAGGGAATGAACACCGGGGAGCTGTTTTTT.

CDR3 region: CASTTGVSYNEQFF. CDR3 sequence (DNA): TGTGCCAGCACCACAGGCGTCTCCTACAATGAGCAGTTCTTC. The chain carries TRBV7-2 and TRBJ2-1; maybe TRBD1 (5 bases). The CDR3 runs to 14 residues. CDR1 and CDR2 from the germline V gene are SGHTA and FQGNSA. V lost 7 bases and J lost 0, with 10 bases in between.

V and J are TRBV7-6 and TRBJ2-3; TRBD1 agrees at 8 bases. From germline, CDR1 is SGHVS and CDR2 FNYEAQ. CDR3 length: 15 amino acids. Losses at the gene ends were 9 bases for V and 4 bases for J; bases not matched to a gene: 12. The DNA for the CDR3 is TGTGCCAGTCCACCAGCAGGGGGCGCGTCAGATACGCAGTATTTT. Translated, it gives CASPPAGGASDTQYF. The full variable domain, in which reference TRBV7-6 and TRBJ2-3 provide the parts outside the CDR3, is GAGVSQSPRYKVTKRGQDVALRCDPISGHVSLYWYRQALGQGPEFLTYFNYEAQQDKSGLPNDRFSAERPEGSISTLTIQRTEQRDSAMYRCASPPAGGASDTQYFGPGTRLTVL.

This clonotype was detected many times. This rearrangement joins TRBV12-3 or TRBV12-4 to TRBJ1-2, with a weak D call TRBD1 (5 bases). Between the trimmed V and J ends, which lost 8 bases and 3 bases, there was a span of 16 bases. The CDR3 consists of 14 residues. CDR3 DNA sequence: TGTGCCAGCCTTAGAAAGGGGAAAGACTATGGCTACACCTTC. It yields the protein CASLRKGKDYGYTF.

This clonotype was counted between two and nine times. The rearrangement uses TRBV11-2 and TRBJ1-5; D ambiguous. CDR3 length: 11 residues. Trimming pared 5 bases from V and 9 bases from J, leaving 8 bases between. The V gene's germline CDR1 is SGHAT and CDR2 FQNNGV. The CDR3 sequence is CASSHVAPQHF. CDR3 in DNA: TGTGCCAGCAGCCATGTAGCGCCCCAGCATTTT.

The chain uses TRBV6-2 or TRBV6-3 and TRBJ2-1, with 9 bases identical to TRBD2. Germline CDR1 reads MNHEY; CDR2 reads SVGEGT. The CDR3 loop spans 20 amino acids. The V segment lost 3 bases and the J segment 0 bases; nucleotides outside the gene matches: 15. Here the CDR3 reads CASSYLGLYGGGASYNEQFF. CDR3 sequence (DNA): TGTGCCAGCAGTTATTTAGGCCTCTACGGCGGGGGGGCCTCCTACAATGAGCAGTTCTTC.

The V and J genes are TRBV19 and TRBJ2-5; no definite D call. CDR3 size: 12 residues. Germline loops: CDR1 LNHDA, CDR2 SQIVND (reference sequence). V shed 4 bases and J shed 3 bases, with 6 bases lying between them. The chain's CDR3 is CASSNWEETQYF. Here the CDR3 DNA reads TGTGCCAGTAGTAACTGGGAAGAGACCCAGTACTTC.

Comments on this clonotype: One junction end does not reproduce the germline sequence, and a read error may be involved. This rearrangement joins TRBV7-6 to TRBJ1-2; TRBD1 might be the D (6 bases). The CDR3 length is 17 residues. Germline V gene sequence: CDR1 SGHVS, CDR2 FNYEAQ. CDR3 sequence: CTSSPRGQGLGNYGYTF. The DNA for the CDR3 is TGTACCAGCAGCCCTAGAGGGCAGGGGTTGGGGAACTATGGCTACACCTTC.

V usage is TRBV5-5 and J usage is TRBJ2-3; tentatively, D is TRBD2 (5 bases). Germline V CDR1 and CDR2: SGHKS, YYEKEE (reference sequence). Trimming left V 4 bases short and J 4 bases short, with 16 bases between. This CDR3 spans 15 amino acids. CDR3 sequence reads: CASSAGRASADTQYF. The CDR3 coding sequence is TGTGCCAGCAGCGCGGGTAGGGCCTCTGCAGATACGCAGTATTTT.

This clonotype has more than one count but fewer than ten. The chain links TRBV12-3 or TRBV12-4 to TRBJ1-1; D possibly corresponds to TRBD1 (5 bases). Trimming removed 6 bases from V and 4 bases from J, with 9 bases in between. The CDR3 consists of 12 residues. This chain's CDR3 is CASSSGITEAFF. CDR3 sequence (DNA): TGTGCCAGCAGCTCAGGGATCACTGAAGCTTTCTTT.

The chain is built from TRBV10-1 and TRBJ1-2; D remains ambiguous. V was trimmed by 2 bases and J by 6 bases, leaving 13 bases between them. This CDR3 has 14 amino acids. Per germline, CDR1 WNHNN and CDR2 SYGVQD (reference sequence). The CDR3 DNA follows: TGCGCCAGCAGTGAGAGTGTTTCGGGAGATGGCTACACCTTC. Its translation is CASSESVSGDGYTF.

The table lists this clonotype with many counts. The V gene is TRBV11-1, the J gene TRBJ1-1; tentative D call: TRBD1 (6 bases). The CDR3 length is 14 residues. The germline V gene has CDR1 SGHAT and CDR2 FQDESV (reference sequence). V lost 7 bases and J lost 1, with 13 bases in between. The CDR3 protein is CASTIGGPNTEAFF. The CDR3 nucleotides are TGTGCCAGCACCATTGGGGGGCCGAACACTGAAGCTTTCTTT.

This chain uses TRBV15 with TRBJ2-3; D not resolved. This CDR3 region has 12 residues. V was cut by 4 bases and J by 2 bases, with 4 bases left in between. Germline V gene data show CDR1 as LNHNV and CDR2 as YYDKDF (reference sequence). The CDR3: CATSKTTDTQYF. Written as DNA, the CDR3 is TGTGCCACCAGCAAGACCACAGATACGCAGTATTTT.

This clonotype has only one observation. The CDR3 region is CASNRPEETQYF. CDR3 sequence (DNA): TGTGCCAGTAACAGGCCGGAAGAGACCCAGTACTTC. The V call is TRBV19, the J call TRBJ2-5, with D perhaps TRBD1 (5 bases). This CDR3 region has 12 residues. Germline V CDR1 and CDR2: LNHDA, SQIVND (reference sequence). V dropped 7 bases and J dropped 3 bases, with 9 bases sitting between them.

The chain couples TRBV9 to TRBJ2-2, with 9 bases fitting TRBD1. CDR3 length equals 17 residues. With 0 bases clipped from V and 5 bases from J, the junction kept 8 bases outside the gene matches. Germline V lookup: CDR1 SGDLS, CDR2 YYNGEE. The CDR3 DNA sequence: TGTGCCAGCAGCGTAGAAAGACAGGGGGATCGAACCGGGGAGCTGTTTTTT. Protein product: CASSVERQGDRTGELFF.